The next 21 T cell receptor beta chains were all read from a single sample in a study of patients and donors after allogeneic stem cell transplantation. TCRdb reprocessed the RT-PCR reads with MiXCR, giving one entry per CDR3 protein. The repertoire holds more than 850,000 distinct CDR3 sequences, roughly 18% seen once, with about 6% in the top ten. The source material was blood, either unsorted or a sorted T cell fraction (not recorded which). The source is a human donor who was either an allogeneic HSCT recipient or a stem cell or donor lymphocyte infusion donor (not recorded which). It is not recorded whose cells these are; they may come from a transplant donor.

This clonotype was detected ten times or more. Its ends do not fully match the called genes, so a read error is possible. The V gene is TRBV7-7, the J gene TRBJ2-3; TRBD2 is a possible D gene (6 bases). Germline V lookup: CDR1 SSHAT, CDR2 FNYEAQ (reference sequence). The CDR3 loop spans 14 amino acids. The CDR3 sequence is CASSTGGGTDTQYF. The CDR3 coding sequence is TGTGCTAGCAGCACCGGGGGTGGCACAGATACGCAGTATTTT.

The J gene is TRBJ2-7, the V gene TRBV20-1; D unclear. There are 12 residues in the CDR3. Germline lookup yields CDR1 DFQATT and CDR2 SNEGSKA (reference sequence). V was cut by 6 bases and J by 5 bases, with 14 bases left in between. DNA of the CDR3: TGCAGTGCCCCATATCAAGATCACGAGCAGTACTTC. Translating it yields CSAPYQDHEQYF.

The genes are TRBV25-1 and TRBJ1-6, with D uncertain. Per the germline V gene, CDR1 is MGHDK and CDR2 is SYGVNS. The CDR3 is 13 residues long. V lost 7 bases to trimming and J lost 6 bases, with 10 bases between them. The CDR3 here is CASKQGLNSPLHF. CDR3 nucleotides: TGTGCCAGCAAGCAAGGCCTTAATTCACCCCTCCACTTT.

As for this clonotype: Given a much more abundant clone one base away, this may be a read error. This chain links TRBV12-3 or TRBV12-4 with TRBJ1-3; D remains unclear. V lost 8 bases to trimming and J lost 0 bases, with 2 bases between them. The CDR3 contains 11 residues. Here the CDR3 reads CASPSGNTIYF. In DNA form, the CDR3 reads TGTGCCAGCCCCTCTGGAAACACCATATATTTT.

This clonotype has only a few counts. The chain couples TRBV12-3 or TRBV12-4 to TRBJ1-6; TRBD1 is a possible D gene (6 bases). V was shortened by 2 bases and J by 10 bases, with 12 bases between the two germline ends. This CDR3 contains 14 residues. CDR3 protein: CASSLTGGQSPLHF. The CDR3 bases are TGTGCCAGCAGTTTAACGGGGGGGCAGTCACCCCTCCACTTT.

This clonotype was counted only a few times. CDR3 sequence: CSASAIGYRNTEAFF. The CDR3 DNA reads TGCAGTGCTAGTGCGATAGGGTACCGAAACACTGAAGCTTTCTTT. The chain is built from TRBV20-1 and TRBJ1-1; D call uncertain. CDR1 DFQATT and CDR2 SNEGSKA come from the germline V gene (reference sequence). The CDR3 loop spans 15 amino acids. Deletions cut 3 bases from V and 2 bases from J, with 16 bases between.

In DNA form, the CDR3 reads TGCGCCAGCAGCTTGGATAACGGGGGAGGAACAGATACGCAGTATTTT. Translation gives CASSLDNGGGTDTQYF. J is TRBJ2-3 and V is TRBV5-1; perhaps TRBD2 as D (6 bases). Trimming left V 0 bases short and J 3 bases short, with 14 bases between. The CDR3 is 16 residues long. Germline V CDR1 and CDR2: SGHRS, YFSETQ.

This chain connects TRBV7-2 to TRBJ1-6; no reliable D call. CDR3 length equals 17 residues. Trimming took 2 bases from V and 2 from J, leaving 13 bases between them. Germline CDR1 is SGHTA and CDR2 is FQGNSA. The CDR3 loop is CASSLRGVNAYNSPLHF. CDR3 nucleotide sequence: TGTGCCAGCAGCTTACGCGGGGTAAATGCCTATAATTCACCCCTCCACTTT.

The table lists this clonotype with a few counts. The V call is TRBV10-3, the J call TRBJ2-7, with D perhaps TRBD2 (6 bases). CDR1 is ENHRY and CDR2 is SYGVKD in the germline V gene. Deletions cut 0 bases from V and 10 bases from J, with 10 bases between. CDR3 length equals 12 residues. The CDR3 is CAISESGGLQYF. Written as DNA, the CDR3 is TGTGCCATCAGTGAGTCCGGAGGGTTACAGTACTTC.

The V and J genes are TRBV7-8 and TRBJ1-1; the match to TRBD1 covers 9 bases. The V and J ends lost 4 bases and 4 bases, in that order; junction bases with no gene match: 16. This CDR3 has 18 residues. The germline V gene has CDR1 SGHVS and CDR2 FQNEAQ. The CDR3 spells CASSSSRLQGARATEAFF. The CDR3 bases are TGTGCCAGCAGCTCGAGTCGGCTACAGGGGGCGCGGGCCACTGAAGCTTTCTTT.

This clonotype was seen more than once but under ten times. In DNA form, the CDR3 reads TGTGCCAGCACCAGGGATGGGGTAACCGGGGAGCTGTTTTTT. Protein sequence: CASTRDGVTGELFF. The chain carries TRBV6-1 and TRBJ2-2; the D gene is possibly TRBD1 (5 bases). Germline CDR1 and CDR2: MNHNS and SASEGT. The CDR3 is 14 residues long. V lost 7 bases, J lost 5 bases, and 14 bases lay in between.

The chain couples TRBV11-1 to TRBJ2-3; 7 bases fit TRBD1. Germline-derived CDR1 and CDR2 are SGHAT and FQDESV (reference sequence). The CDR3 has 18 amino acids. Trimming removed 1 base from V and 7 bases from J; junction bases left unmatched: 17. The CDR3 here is CASSLDSGDRDPRNTQYF. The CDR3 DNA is TGTGCCAGCAGCTTAGATTCAGGAGACAGGGATCCCAGGAATACGCAGTATTTT.

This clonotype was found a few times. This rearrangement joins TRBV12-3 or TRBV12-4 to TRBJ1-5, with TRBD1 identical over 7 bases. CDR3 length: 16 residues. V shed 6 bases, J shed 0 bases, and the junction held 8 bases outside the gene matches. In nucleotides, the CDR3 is TGTGCCAGCAGCTGGGGACAGCGACATAGCAATCAGCCCCAGCATTTT. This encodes CASSWGQRHSNQPQHF.

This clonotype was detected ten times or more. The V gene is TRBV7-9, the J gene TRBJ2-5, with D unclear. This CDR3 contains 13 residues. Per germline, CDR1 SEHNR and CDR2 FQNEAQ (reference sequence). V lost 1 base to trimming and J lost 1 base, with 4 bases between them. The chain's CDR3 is CASSLVAQETQYF. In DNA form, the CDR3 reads TGTGCCAGCAGCTTAGTCGCCCAAGAGACCCAGTACTTC.

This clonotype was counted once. CDR3 in amino acids: CASSLLLAGGITEAFF. The CDR3 region has the DNA TGTGCCAGCAGCTTACTATTGGCAGGGGGCATTACTGAAGCTTTCTTT. The rearrangement links TRBV7-2 to TRBJ1-1; TRBD1 matches 8 bases. The length of the CDR3 is 16 residues. CDR1 and CDR2 from the germline V gene are SGHTA and FQGNSA. V lost 2 bases to trimming and J lost 5 bases; unmatched junction nucleotides: 10.

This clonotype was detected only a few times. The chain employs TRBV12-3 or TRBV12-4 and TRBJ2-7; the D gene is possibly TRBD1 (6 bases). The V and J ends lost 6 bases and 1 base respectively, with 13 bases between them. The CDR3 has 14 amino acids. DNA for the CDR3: TGTGCCAGCAGGCGCAACAGGGAGTCCTACGAGCAGTACTTC. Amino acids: CASRRNRESYEQYF.

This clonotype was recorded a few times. CDR3 in amino acids: CASSQGAAGGKVTQYF. The DNA of the CDR3 is TGCGCCAGCAGCCAAGGGGCAGCGGGGGGGAAGGTAACGCAGTATTTT. The chain uses TRBV4-1 and TRBJ2-3; 10 bases align to TRBD2. The ends lost 1 base at V and 9 bases at J; junction bases unmatched: 10. CDR1 is MGHRA, CDR2 YSYEKL, per germline. This CDR3 spans 16 amino acids.

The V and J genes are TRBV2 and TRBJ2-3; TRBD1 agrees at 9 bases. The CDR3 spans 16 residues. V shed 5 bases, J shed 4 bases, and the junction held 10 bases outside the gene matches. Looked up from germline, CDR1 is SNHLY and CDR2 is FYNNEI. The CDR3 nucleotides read TGTGCCAGCAGTCCACGGACAGGGGTAGGCGCAGATACGCAGTATTTT. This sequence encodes CASSPRTGVGADTQYF.

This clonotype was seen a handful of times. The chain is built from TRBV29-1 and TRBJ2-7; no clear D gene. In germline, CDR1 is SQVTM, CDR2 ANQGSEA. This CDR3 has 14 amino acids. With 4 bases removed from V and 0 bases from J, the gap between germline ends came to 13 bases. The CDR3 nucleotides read TGCAGCGTTGGAGGCCTGCGAAGCTCCTACGAGCAGTACTTC. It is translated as CSVGGLRSSYEQYF.

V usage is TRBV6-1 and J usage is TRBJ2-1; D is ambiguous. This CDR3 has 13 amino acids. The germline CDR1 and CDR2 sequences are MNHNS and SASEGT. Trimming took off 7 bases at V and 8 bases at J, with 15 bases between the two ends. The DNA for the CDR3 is TGTGCCAGCATGGACCAAATAGTAGATGAGCAGTTCTTC. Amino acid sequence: CASMDQIVDEQFF.

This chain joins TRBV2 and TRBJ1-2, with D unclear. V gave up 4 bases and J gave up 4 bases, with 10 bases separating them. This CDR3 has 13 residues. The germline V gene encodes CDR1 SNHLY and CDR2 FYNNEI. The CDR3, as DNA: TGTGCCAGCAGTGTTTGGGCGAGCTATGGCTACACCTTC. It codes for CASSVWASYGYTF.